These T cell receptor beta chains were read from a single sample in a study of blood T cell repertoires in COVID-19. The data were produced by immunoSEQ multiplex PCR, yet TCRdb's version contains in-frame clones alone and is incomplete. The profile shows around 250,000 clones, less than 85% of them singletons. Sequencing input: peripheral blood. Receptor source: a man between 60 and 75 years old who had recovered from COVID-19. Each CDR3 is given with its conserved first and last residue. The D gene is left open where the match is weak. Size is stated for part of the rows, as once, few or many counts, or as a class when the clone is expanded.

clone_size: NA; d_call: NA; v_call: TRBV6-6; j_call: TRBJ1-2; cdr3_nt: TGTGCCAGCAGTCGAAGGAGGGACCGACAATCCATAGGCTACACCTTC; cdr3_aa: CASSRRRDRQSIGYTF
clone_size: NA; d_call: TRBD1; v_call: TRBV5-4; j_call: TRBJ2-7; cdr3_nt: TGTGCCAGCAGCTTGGGAACCTACAGGGGAAAATCGTCCTACGAGCAGTACTTC; cdr3_aa: CASSLGTYRGKSSYEQYF
clone_size: NA; d_call: NA; v_call: TRBV6-5; j_call: TRBJ2-3; cdr3_nt: TGTGCCAGCAGCCCCGGAAGGAGTGAGACGCAGTATTTT; cdr3_aa: CASSPGRSETQYF
clone_size: NA; d_call: TRBD1; v_call: TRBV4-1; j_call: TRBJ1-1; cdr3_nt: TGCGCCAGCAGCCAAGGGGACAGGGGGGTTGCTTTCTTT; cdr3_aa: CASSQGDRGVAFF
clone_size: NA; d_call: TRBD2; v_call: TRBV28; j_call: TRBJ2-7; cdr3_nt: TGTGCCAGCAGTAGCGGGGGGGCTGGCGGGTACGAGCAGTACTTC; cdr3_aa: CASSSGGAGGYEQYF
clone_size: NA; d_call: NA; v_call: TRBV7-9; j_call: TRBJ2-3; cdr3_nt: TGTGCCAGCAGCTCTGACACGTACACAGATACGCAGTATTTT; cdr3_aa: CASSSDTYTDTQYF
clone_size: NA; d_call: TRBD1; v_call: TRBV29-1; j_call: TRBJ1-2; cdr3_nt: TGCAGCGTTGAAGGGACAGGTCATAACTATGGCTACACCTTC; cdr3_aa: CSVEGTGHNYGYTF
clone_size: NA; d_call: NA; v_call: TRBV5-1; j_call: TRBJ1-4; cdr3_nt: TGCGCCAGCAGCTTGGGACAGGCAAAGGAAAAACTGTTTTTT; cdr3_aa: CASSLGQAKEKLFF
clone_size: NA; d_call: NA; v_call: TRBV29-1; j_call: TRBJ1-6; cdr3_nt: TGCAGCGTTGAAGGACAGACGAGCTCCTATAATTCACCCCTCCACTTT; cdr3_aa: CSVEGQTSSYNSPLHF
clone_size: NA; d_call: NA; v_call: TRBV19; j_call: TRBJ2-7; cdr3_nt: TGTGCCAGTAGTATCAACGGTATGAGCTCCTACGAGCAGTACTTC; cdr3_aa: CASSINGMSSYEQYF
clone_size: NA; d_call: NA; v_call: TRBV6-5; j_call: TRBJ2-3; cdr3_nt: TGTGCCAGCAGTCCTGGGGACTCAGAAGATACGCAGTATTTT; cdr3_aa: CASSPGDSEDTQYF
clone_size: NA; d_call: NA; v_call: TRBV3-1/TRBV3-2; j_call: TRBJ1-5; cdr3_nt: TGTGCCAGCAGCCAAGTTAGGCCAGGGCCTCGGAATAGCAATCAGCCCCAGCATTTT; cdr3_aa: CASSQVRPGPRNSNQPQHF
clone_size: NA; d_call: NA; v_call: TRBV27; j_call: TRBJ1-1; cdr3_nt: TGTGCCAGCAGAGGGGGCACTGAAGCTTTCTTT; cdr3_aa: CASRGGTEAFF
clone_size: NA; d_call: NA; v_call: TRBV12-3/TRBV12-4; j_call: TRBJ2-3; cdr3_nt: TGTGCCAGCAGTTTTTCAGGGATCGGTACGCAGTATTTT; cdr3_aa: CASSFSGIGTQYF
clone_size: NA; d_call: TRBD1; v_call: TRBV4-2; j_call: TRBJ1-3; cdr3_nt: TGTGCCAGCAGCCAGGAGACAGGGAAATATGGAAACACCATATATTTT; cdr3_aa: CASSQETGKYGNTIYF
clone_size: few; d_call: TRBD1; v_call: TRBV29-1; j_call: TRBJ2-7; cdr3_nt: TGCAGCGTTGAAGGGACAGGGGGCAACTACGAGCAGTACTTC; cdr3_aa: CSVEGTGGNYEQYF
clone_size: NA; d_call: TRBD1; v_call: TRBV9; j_call: TRBJ1-5; cdr3_nt: TGTGCCCCCAGGTCAGGGGGCGGATTTAGCAATCAGCCCCAGCATTTT; cdr3_aa: CAPRSGGGFSNQPQHF
clone_size: NA; d_call: NA; v_call: TRBV5-1; j_call: TRBJ1-1; cdr3_nt: TGCGCCAGCAGCTGGGGTGGAGGGGCGGACACTGAAGCTTTCTTT; cdr3_aa: CASSWGGGADTEAFF
clone_size: few; d_call: TRBD1; v_call: TRBV5-1; j_call: TRBJ1-1; cdr3_nt: TGCGCCAGCAGCTATACCCCCCGCAGGGGGGAAGCTTTCTTT; cdr3_aa: CASSYTPRRGEAFF
clone_size: NA; d_call: NA; v_call: TRBV9; j_call: TRBJ1-3; cdr3_nt: TGTGCCAGCAGCGATAACAGGGCACCCTCTGGAAACACCATATATTTT; cdr3_aa: CASSDNRAPSGNTIYF
clone_size: NA; d_call: NA; v_call: TRBV5-4; j_call: TRBJ1-6; cdr3_nt: TGTGCCAGCAGCCGGGACATATATAATTCACCCCTCCACTTT; cdr3_aa: CASSRDIYNSPLHF
clone_size: NA; d_call: TRBD2; v_call: TRBV3-1/TRBV3-2; j_call: TRBJ2-2; cdr3_nt: TGTGCCAGCAGCCAAGGGGCTAGCGGTAACACCGGGGAGCTGTTTTTT; cdr3_aa: CASSQGASGNTGELFF
clone_size: NA; d_call: TRBD1; v_call: TRBV6-6; j_call: TRBJ2-7; cdr3_nt: TGTGCCAGCACGGGCAGGGGACAGGGGGCATACGAGCAGTACTTC; cdr3_aa: CASTGRGQGAYEQYF
clone_size: NA; d_call: TRBD2; v_call: TRBV5-1; j_call: TRBJ2-2; cdr3_nt: TGCGCCAGCAGCCGAGGACTAGCGGGAGTTGACGGGGAGCTGTTTTTT; cdr3_aa: CASSRGLAGVDGELFF
clone_size: NA; d_call: TRBD1; v_call: TRBV19; j_call: TRBJ1-4; cdr3_nt: TGTGCCAGTAGTATGAGGACAGGGAGAAATGAAAAACTGTTTTTT; cdr3_aa: CASSMRTGRNEKLFF
clone_size: NA; d_call: TRBD1; v_call: TRBV4-2; j_call: TRBJ1-6; cdr3_nt: TGTGCCAGCAGCCAGTCCAACCGGGACAGGGGTTCACCCCTCCACTTT; cdr3_aa: CASSQSNRDRGSPLHF
clone_size: once; d_call: NA; v_call: TRBV3-1/TRBV3-2; j_call: TRBJ1-4; cdr3_nt: TGTGCCAGCAGCCTTCAGGGTACCTCAGGGGAAAAACTGTTTTTT; cdr3_aa: CASSLQGTSGEKLFF
clone_size: once; d_call: NA; v_call: TRBV29-1; j_call: TRBJ1-3; cdr3_nt: TGCAGCGTTGAAAGTGGAGGGTCTGGAAACACCATATATTTT; cdr3_aa: CSVESGGSGNTIYF
clone_size: NA; d_call: TRBD2; v_call: TRBV27; j_call: TRBJ2-3; cdr3_nt: TGTGCCAGCAGTCTGGCTAGCGGTAGCACAGATACGCAGTATTTT; cdr3_aa: CASSLASGSTDTQYF
clone_size: NA; d_call: NA; v_call: TRBV9; j_call: TRBJ1-1; cdr3_nt: TGTGCCAGCAGCGTTATAGCAGAGAACACTGAAGCTTTCTTT; cdr3_aa: CASSVIAENTEAFF
clone_size: NA; d_call: TRBD1; v_call: TRBV6-5; j_call: TRBJ1-4; cdr3_nt: TGTGCCACCTCGGACAGGGTGGGTGAAAAACTGTTTTTT; cdr3_aa: CATSDRVGEKLFF
clone_size: few; d_call: NA; v_call: TRBV30; j_call: TRBJ2-7; cdr3_nt: TGTGCCTGGAGTCCCCAGGCCTACGAGCAGTACTTC; cdr3_aa: CAWSPQAYEQYF
clone_size: NA; d_call: NA; v_call: TRBV4-2; j_call: TRBJ1-4; cdr3_nt: TGTGCCAGCAGCCAAGATCCGGGTGAAAAACTGTTTTTT; cdr3_aa: CASSQDPGEKLFF
clone_size: once; d_call: TRBD2; v_call: TRBV7-2; j_call: TRBJ2-3; cdr3_nt: TGTGCCAGCAGCCCTAGGACTAGAGCTGATACGCAGTATTTT; cdr3_aa: CASSPRTRADTQYF
clone_size: NA; d_call: NA; v_call: TRBV19; j_call: TRBJ1-2; cdr3_nt: TGTGCCAGTAGTATGGGCAGTCACTATGGCTACACCTTC; cdr3_aa: CASSMGSHYGYTF
clone_size: NA; d_call: NA; v_call: TRBV9; j_call: TRBJ2-7; cdr3_nt: TGTGCCAGCAGCGTAGATTCCTACTCCTACGAGCAGTACTTC; cdr3_aa: CASSVDSYSYEQYF
clone_size: NA; d_call: TRBD1; v_call: TRBV5-1; j_call: TRBJ2-1; cdr3_nt: TGCGCCAGCAGAGGTGGGACAGGGACATACAATGAGCAGTTCTTC; cdr3_aa: CASRGGTGTYNEQFF
clone_size: NA; d_call: NA; v_call: TRBV2; j_call: TRBJ1-6; cdr3_nt: TGTGCCAGCCGTATCATTGAGAATGGTAATTCACCCCTCCACTTT; cdr3_aa: CASRIIENGNSPLHF
clone_size: NA; d_call: TRBD2; v_call: TRBV4-1; j_call: TRBJ2-2; cdr3_nt: TGCGCCAGCAGCTTTGCGTCTAGCGGGGGCAACACCGGGGAGCTGTTTTTT; cdr3_aa: CASSFASSGGNTGELFF
clone_size: NA; d_call: NA; v_call: TRBV6-6; j_call: TRBJ1-2; cdr3_nt: TGTGCCAGCAGCTTCTCAAGGGGGGGCTACACCTTC; cdr3_aa: CASSFSRGGYTF
clone_size: NA; d_call: TRBD1; v_call: TRBV20-1; j_call: TRBJ1-2; cdr3_nt: TGCAGTGCTAGTGACAGGGGTAACTATGGCTACACCTTC; cdr3_aa: CSASDRGNYGYTF
clone_size: once; d_call: NA; v_call: TRBV7-9; j_call: TRBJ1-1; cdr3_nt: TGTGCCAGCACCAACGACAGGCACGAACGGGGCACTGAAGCTTTCTTT; cdr3_aa: CASTNDRHERGTEAFF
clone_size: NA; d_call: NA; v_call: TRBV6-1; j_call: TRBJ2-3; cdr3_nt: TGTGCCAGCAGTGCAACAGCGGGCGGGTTTTCTGATACGCAGTATTTT; cdr3_aa: CASSATAGGFSDTQYF
clone_size: few; d_call: TRBD2; v_call: TRBV7-8; j_call: TRBJ2-2; cdr3_nt: TGTGCCAGCGGGGGACTAGCGGTGAACACCGGGGAGCTGTTTTTT; cdr3_aa: CASGGLAVNTGELFF
clone_size: NA; d_call: TRBD2; v_call: TRBV7-2; j_call: TRBJ2-7; cdr3_nt: TGTGCCAGCAGCCCCGGCGGGAGCTTAGCCTACGAGCAGTACTTC; cdr3_aa: CASSPGGSLAYEQYF
clone_size: NA; d_call: TRBD2; v_call: TRBV7-9; j_call: TRBJ2-5; cdr3_nt: TGTGCCAGCAGCTTCGGGTTAGCGGGGATCCAAGAGACCCAGTACTTC; cdr3_aa: CASSFGLAGIQETQYF
clone_size: NA; d_call: NA; v_call: TRBV4-1; j_call: TRBJ2-7; cdr3_nt: TGCGCCAGCAGCCAGGCAGAGCAGGGGACCTACGAGCAGTACTTC; cdr3_aa: CASSQAEQGTYEQYF
clone_size: NA; d_call: NA; v_call: TRBV18; j_call: TRBJ1-1; cdr3_nt: TGTGCCAGCTCACCGTTCGACAGCCACACTGAAGCTTTCTTT; cdr3_aa: CASSPFDSHTEAFF